These 18 T cell receptor beta chains share one sample of origin, sequenced in a study of blood T cell repertoires in COVID-19. Here immunoSEQ multiplex PCR was the method, and the copy in TCRdb shows in-frame clones only, minus some. The table lists 300,000 to 400,000 clones, around 89% of them singletons. The sample consisted of PBMCs or T cells enriched from blood (not recorded which). The receptors stem from a man between 18 and 35 years old who had recovered from COVID-19.

This clone was recorded once. The V call is TRBV3-1 (or the pseudogene TRBV3-2), the J call TRBJ1-1, with D possibly being TRBD1 (6 bases). CDR1 and CDR2 (germline): LGHDT, YNNKEL (reference sequence). With 7 bases removed from V and 2 bases from J, the gap between germline ends came to 11 bases. The CDR3 runs 13 residues. The CDR3 DNA sequence: TGTGCCAGCACCAAGGACAGAAACACTGAAGCTTTCTTT. Translating it yields CASTKDRNTEAFF.

The V and J genes are TRBV18 and TRBJ2-5; the match to TRBD2 covers 10 bases. CDR3 length equals 17 residues. Germline V gene data show CDR1 as KGHSH and CDR2 as LQKENI. The trim removed 4 bases at V and 5 bases at J, leaving 13 bases unmatched. This CDR3 reads CASSRETGLARLETQYF. The CDR3 DNA reads TGTGCCAGCTCACGCGAGACGGGACTAGCGCGGTTGGAGACCCAGTACTTC.

This chain links TRBV3-1 (or the pseudogene TRBV3-2) with TRBJ1-6; 9 bases align to TRBD1. Unmatched junction bases numbered 3, after V lost 4 bases and J lost 5 bases. Germline V lookup: CDR1 LGHDT, CDR2 YNNKEL (reference sequence). This CDR3 has 15 residues. This CDR3 is CASSPGTGNNSPLHF. Here the CDR3 DNA reads TGTGCCAGCAGCCCCGGGACAGGGAATAATTCACCCCTCCACTTT.

The chain employs TRBV2 and TRBJ2-1; tentatively, D is TRBD1 (8 bases). This CDR3 has 14 amino acids. Germline CDR1 and CDR2: SNHLY and FYNNEI. Trimming stripped 6 bases from V and 9 bases from J, with 18 bases between. The chain's CDR3 is CASSADRGGGEQFF. The CDR3, as DNA: TGTGCCAGCAGCGCTGACAGGGGAGGGGGTGAGCAGTTCTTC.

The rearrangement uses TRBV20-1 and TRBJ2-5; D remains ambiguous. V was shortened by 3 bases and J by 1 base, with 9 bases between the two germline ends. The CDR3 extends over 13 amino acids. In germline, CDR1 is DFQATT, CDR2 SNEGSKA (reference sequence). The CDR3 bases are TGCAGTGCTAGTCTCCAGGTCCAAGAGACCCAGTACTTC. This gives the protein CSASLQVQETQYF.

The CDR3: CASSPDSPPTKLFF. The CDR3, as DNA: TGTGCCAGCTCACCAGACAGCCCTCCCACGAAACTGTTTTTT. The J gene is TRBJ1-4, the V gene TRBV18; D is possibly TRBD1 (5 bases). Trimming stripped 2 bases from V and 11 bases from J, with 15 bases between. This CDR3 has 14 residues. The germline V gene encodes CDR1 KGHSH and CDR2 LQKENI.

The J gene is TRBJ2-1, the V gene TRBV18, with unresolved D. This CDR3 has 13 amino acids. Trimming left V 0 bases short and J 5 bases short, with 5 bases between. Germline CDR1 and CDR2: KGHSH and LQKENI. The CDR3 coding sequence is TGTGCCAGCTCACCACCCGTAAACAATGAGCAGTTCTTC. This encodes CASSPPVNNEQFF. The full variable domain, with the rest looked up from reference TRBV18 and TRBJ2-1, is NAGVMQNPRHLVRRRGQEARLRCSPMKGHSHVYWYRQLPEEGLKFMVYLQKENIIDESGMPKERFSAEFPKEGPSILRIQQVVRGDSAAYFCASSPPVNNEQFFGPGTRLTVL.

The chain recombines TRBV5-5 with TRBJ1-6; TRBD1 is a possible D gene (6 bases). Germline CDR1 is SGHKS and CDR2 is YYEKEE (reference sequence). This CDR3 region has 18 residues. V lost 3 bases to trimming and J lost 4 bases, with 20 bases between them. This CDR3 reads CASSSRKTGSNYNSPLHF. The CDR3 DNA sequence: TGTGCCAGCAGCTCGAGAAAGACAGGCTCCAATTATAATTCACCCCTCCACTTT.

The J gene is TRBJ1-1, the V gene TRBV11-3, with 11 nucleotides matching TRBD1. In germline, CDR1 is SGHNT, CDR2 YENEEA. J lost 4 bases, V lost 5 bases, and 3 bases had no gene match. The CDR3 is made up of 14 amino acids. This chain's CDR3 is CASSPGQGGTEAFF. As DNA, the CDR3 is TGTGCCAGCAGCCCGGGACAGGGGGGCACTGAAGCTTTCTTT.

The J gene is TRBJ2-5, the V gene TRBV28, with a tentative D call TRBD2 (6 bases). The CDR3 covers 14 residues. The germline V and J ends were trimmed by 4 bases and 0 bases, with 9 bases remaining between them. The V gene's germline CDR1 is MDHEN and CDR2 SYDVKM. This CDR3 reads CASSSLAYQETQYF. CDR3 nucleotides: TGTGCCAGCAGTTCACTAGCATACCAAGAGACCCAGTACTTC.

This clone was detected a few times. The chain joins TRBV6-2 or TRBV6-3 to TRBJ2-1; 7 bases fit TRBD2. The CDR3 has 16 amino acids. Germline V lookup: CDR1 MNHEY, CDR2 SVGEGT. Losses at the gene ends were 6 bases for V and 0 bases for J; bases not matched to a gene: 8. The CDR3 is CASSNTSASSYNEQFF. CDR3 sequence (DNA): TGTGCCAGCAGCAATACTAGCGCGAGCTCCTACAATGAGCAGTTCTTC.

The chain joins TRBV7-2 to TRBJ1-1; the D gene is possibly TRBD1 (5 bases). Germline V gives CDR1 SGHTA, CDR2 FQGNSA. Trimming pared 7 bases from V and 5 bases from J, leaving 14 bases between. This CDR3 comprises 13 residues. CDR3 sequence: CASTPRGRTEAFF. CDR3 nucleotide sequence: TGTGCCAGCACCCCTAGGGGTCGAACTGAAGCTTTCTTT.

The chain links TRBV12-3 or TRBV12-4 to TRBJ1-2; D is perhaps TRBD1 (5 bases). V lost 4 bases and J lost 1, with 7 bases in between. The CDR3 contains 13 residues. This chain's CDR3 is CASSSRVNYGYTF. CDR3 DNA: TGTGCCAGCAGTTCCAGGGTTAACTATGGCTACACCTTC.

The gene calls are TRBV19 and TRBJ2-1, with 7 bases fitting TRBD1. The germline CDR1 and CDR2 sequences are LNHDA and SQIVND (reference sequence). V lost 3 bases and J lost 7; bases outside the gene matches: 6. This CDR3 contains 14 residues. CDR3 nucleotides: TGTGCCAGTAGTATGGGGTGGACAGGTAATGAGCAGTTCTTC. Translation: CASSMGWTGNEQFF.

This chain links TRBV24-1 with TRBJ1-5; the D gene is possibly TRBD1 (5 bases). V lost 2 bases to trimming and J lost 0 bases, with 7 bases between them. CDR1 and CDR2 (germline): KGHDR, SFDVKD. The CDR3 spans 15 residues. CDR3: CATSDSGLSNQPQHF. CDR3 nucleotide sequence: TGTGCCACCAGTGATTCAGGGCTTAGCAATCAGCCCCAGCATTTT.

V usage is TRBV9 and J usage is TRBJ1-1; D gene uncertain. V gave up 1 base and J gave up 1 base, with 8 bases separating them. Germline CDR1 reads SGDLS; CDR2 reads YYNGEE. The CDR3 has 14 residues. The CDR3: CASSVSDWNTEAFF. CDR3 nucleotide sequence: TGTGCCAGCAGCGTATCCGACTGGAACACTGAAGCTTTCTTT.

The gene calls are TRBV13 and TRBJ2-1; 7 nucleotides match TRBD1. From germline, CDR1 is PRHDT and CDR2 FYEKMQ (reference sequence). The CDR3 covers 15 residues. The ends lost 7 bases at V and 3 bases at J; junction bases unmatched: 9. The CDR3 coding sequence is TGTGCCAGCAACCACAGGGGCGAGGACTACAATGAGCAGTTCTTC. Protein: CASNHRGEDYNEQFF.

The genes are TRBV2 and TRBJ2-5; TRBD2 matches at 13 bases. Germline CDR1 is SNHLY and CDR2 is FYNNEI. There are 14 residues in the CDR3. Trimming removed 8 bases from V and 3 bases from J; junction bases left unmatched: 3. The CDR3: CASRGTSGEETQYF. As DNA, the CDR3 is TGTGCCAGCCGAGGGACTAGCGGGGAAGAGACCCAGTACTTC.